The rows below give T cell receptor beta chains drawn from one sample of a study of quantifying T cell responses using KT2 cells. TCRdb re-analysed the UMI-ligation and nested PCR reads in MiXCR, keeping a single row per CDR3 protein. This table holds more than 55,000 distinct CDR3 sequences, around an eighth found once. Sequenced: PBMCs spiked with cells of the T cell clone KT2. These receptors all come from a human donor. CDR3s include the opening cysteine and the closing phenylalanine or tryptophan. Fields, in order: J gene, D gene, V gene, clone size, CDR3 DNA, CDR3 protein. A D gene is named only where the DNA matches it firmly. Clone size is not always given. Where it is, it says once, few, many or a class for expanded clones.

>TRBJ1-5|-|TRBV27|few
TGTGCCAGCTCCAGGGTGAATCAGCCCCAGCATTTT
CASSRVNQPQHF
>TRBJ2-4|-|TRBV4-2|-
TGTGCCAGCAGCCAAGATTATCTCGAGGGCCCCAAAAACATTCAGTACTTC
CASSQDYLEGPKNIQYF
>TRBJ2-3|TRBD2|TRBV24-1|few
TGTGCCACCAGTGATTTGGCGGGAGCCCCAGATACGCAGTATTTT
CATSDLAGAPDTQYF
>TRBJ2-1|-|TRBV2|few
TGTGCCAGCAGTGAAAACCATCGGGACAATGAGCAGTTCTTC
CASSENHRDNEQFF
>TRBJ2-3|-|TRBV29-1|few
TGCAGCGTTGTGGGGTCGGACATCACAGATACGCAGTATTTT
CSVVGSDITDTQYF
>TRBJ2-1|-|TRBV12-3/TRBV12-4|many
TGTGCCAGCAGTTTTTGGCTCAATGAGCAGTTCTTC
CASSFWLNEQFF
>TRBJ1-5|-|TRBV6-6|few
TGTGCCAGCAGAGCCCCCGGGAGGGGGAGCAATCAGCCCCAGCATTTT
CASRAPGRGSNQPQHF
>TRBJ2-6|-|TRBV28|once
TGTGCCAGCAGCTTACTTATTTCTGGGGCCAACGTCCTGACTTTC
CASSLLISGANVLTF
>TRBJ1-2|-|TRBV29-1|few
TGCAGCGTTGAAGATTTTGGGGTCGGCTACACCTTC
CSVEDFGVGYTF
>TRBJ2-2|-|TRBV2|-
TGTGCCAGCAGTGAAAGGGCAGGCACGAACACCGGGGAGCTGTTTTTT
CASSERAGTNTGELFF
>TRBJ2-7|-|TRBV6-5|-
TGTGCCAGCAGACAGGCCATCCAAGGAAACTACGAGCAGTACTTC
CASRQAIQGNYEQYF
>TRBJ2-7|TRBD1|TRBV12-3/TRBV12-4|few
TGTGCCAGCAGTTTAGGGACAGGGTTGTACGAGCAGTACTTC
CASSLGTGLYEQYF
>TRBJ1-6|-|TRBV18|-
TGTGCCAGCTCACCATCGTCCGGGTACCCCAGCTCCTATAATTCACCCCTCCACTTT
CASSPSSGYPSSYNSPLHF
>TRBJ1-2|-|TRBV20-1|-
TGCAGTGCTAGGACGGTCAGGGGAGGCTATGGCTACACCTTC
CSARTVRGGYGYTF
>TRBJ1-2|-|TRBV7-6|-
TGTGCCAGCAGTAAAACCGGGATCATCTATGGCTACACCTTC
CASSKTGIIYGYTF
>TRBJ2-7|TRBD2|TRBV18|many
TGTGCCAGCTCACCCCAAGCGGGAGGTCCCTACGAGCAGTACTTC
CASSPQAGGPYEQYF
>TRBJ1-1|-|TRBV27|few
TGTGCCAGCAGTTCTGAGTTTAAGAACACTGAAGCTTTCTTT
CASSSEFKNTEAFF
>TRBJ1-1|-|TRBV2|-
TGTGCCAGCAGTGCCGACCACAGGCGGAACACTGAAGCTTTCTTT
CASSADHRRNTEAFF
>TRBJ2-5|TRBD1|TRBV6-2/TRBV6-3|few
TGTGCCAGCAGCCGACAGGGGGCTGAGGAGACCCAGTACTTC
CASSRQGAEETQYF
>TRBJ2-3|TRBD2|TRBV29-1|many
TGCAGCGTTGAAACTAGCGGGGGGCCCACAGATACGCAGTATTTT
CSVETSGGPTDTQYF
>TRBJ2-3|-|TRBV27|many
TGTGCCAGCAGCTCCGTGGGACAAGAAAAGGATACGCAGTATTTT
CASSSVGQEKDTQYF
>TRBJ2-7|TRBD2|TRBV3-1|-
TGTGCCAGCAGCCAAGATTGGAGCGGGGGAGGCGAGCAGTACTTC
CASSQDWSGGGEQYF
>TRBJ2-3|TRBD2|TRBV7-2|few
TGTGCCAGCAGCCCTCGACTAGCGGGAGGGCCCTCAGATACGCAGTATTTT
CASSPRLAGGPSDTQYF
>TRBJ2-7|-|TRBV6-1|-
TGTGCCAGCAGTGATCTTGTGGGTCGCTACGAGCAGTACTTC
CASSDLVGRYEQYF
>TRBJ1-2|-|TRBV27|many
TGTGCCAGCAGTTGGGGCTTGGACTATGGCTACACCTTC
CASSWGLDYGYTF
>TRBJ2-3|-|TRBV6-6|many
TGTGCCAGCGGGGGGGCCGGGGGAGATACGCAGTATTTT
CASGGAGGDTQYF
>TRBJ2-7|TRBD1|TRBV5-1|few
TGCGCCAGCAGCCCAGGACAGGTATTCTACGAGCAGTACTTC
CASSPGQVFYEQYF
>TRBJ2-7|-|TRBV7-9|few
TGTGCCACCCTCCCCCCTGGGGGGAGCTCCTACGAGCAGTACTTC
CATLPPGGSSYEQYF
>TRBJ1-2|TRBD1|TRBV18|many
TGTGCCAGCTCACCCAGGGACAGTGGCTATGGCTACACCTTC
CASSPRDSGYGYTF
>TRBJ1-1|-|TRBV11-3|few
TGTGCCAGCAGCTTAGCATTTGAAGCTTTCTTT
CASSLAFEAFF
>TRBJ2-3|-|TRBV20-1|medium-sized
TGCAGTTCCGGGGATTTCAGGGGAGGCCTTTATCAGGCAGATACGCAGTATTTT
CSSGDFRGGLYQADTQYF
>TRBJ1-5|-|TRBV2|-
TGTGCCAGCAGTGAAGTTTTAGGGCAGCCCGAGCATTTT
CASSEVLGQPEHF
>TRBJ2-5|TRBD2|TRBV3-1|few
TGTGCCAGCAGCCCCTATAGCGGGGAGATTCAAGAGACCCAGTACTTC
CASSPYSGEIQETQYF
>TRBJ1-6|TRBD1|TRBV9|few
TGTGCCAGCAGCGTAGGACAGGGTGATAATTCACCCCTCCACTTT
CASSVGQGDNSPLHF
>TRBJ2-5|TRBD2|TRBV7-6|few
TGTGCCAGCAGCTTATTCGGGAGGCTAGCGCGAAGTCAAGAGACCCAGTACTTC
CASSLFGRLARSQETQYF
>TRBJ2-3|-|TRBV24-1|-
TGTGCCACCAGTTTGGGGGGCACAGATACGCAGTATTTT
CATSLGGTDTQYF
>TRBJ2-3|-|TRBV29-1|many
TGCAGCGATGTATCGGGTGGGACCTTCTCTGCGCAGTATTTT
CSDVSGGTFSAQYF
>TRBJ2-3|TRBD1|TRBV6-6|-
TGTGCCAGCCAGGGACAGGCCCCCAAAGGGGCCACAGATACGCAGTATTTT
CASQGQAPKGATDTQYF
>TRBJ2-1|TRBD2|TRBV20-1|many
TGCAGTGCTAGGGTACTAGCGGGGAATGAGCAGTTCTTC
CSARVLAGNEQFF
>TRBJ1-1|-|TRBV20-1|many
TGCAGTGCTCGAGAAGGGGGGAATCGGAACACTGAAGCTTTCTTT
CSAREGGNRNTEAFF
>TRBJ2-7|TRBD2|TRBV29-1|-
TGCAGCGTAGAAGAGTGGACTAGCGGGAGTTACGAGCAGTACTTC
CSVEEWTSGSYEQYF
>TRBJ1-2|-|TRBV6-5|few
TGTGCCAGCAGTTACTCTATCCCGGAGCAGGGAGGGGGCTACACCTTC
CASSYSIPEQGGGYTF
>TRBJ2-3|TRBD2|TRBV5-6|many
TGTGCCAGCAGCTTACGCGCCTGGGGGGGGGATACGCAGTATTTT
CASSLRAWGGDTQYF
>TRBJ1-1|TRBD1|TRBV12-3/TRBV12-4|-
TGTGCCAGCAGCCCAGGGGGAAGAACTGAAGCTTTCTTT
CASSPGGRTEAFF
>TRBJ2-3|TRBD2|TRBV29-1|-
TGCAGCGTCCCACTAGCGGGAGGAGATACGCAGTATTTT
CSVPLAGGDTQYF